The clone carrying this T cell receptor (beta chain) was counted only a few times. The data were obtained in a study of tumor-infiltrating lymphocytes in primary liver carcinoma. Blood RNA was derived from unsorted whole blood, and germline DNA was extracted too. V lost 6 bases to trimming and J lost 0 bases; unmatched junction nucleotides: 9. CDR3 length equals 15 residues. Germline V gene data show CDR1 as SQVTM and CDR2 as ANQGSEA. Production of TCR beta cDNA used roughly 0.55 ug total RNA together with a constant-region primer. Three nested multiplex PCR rounds of slightly modified ARM-PCR generated TCR beta libraries. The first two PCR rounds, approximately 10 cycles each, used TRBV1-TRBV30 forward primers and a C-beta reverse primer. MiXCR, applied by TCRdb to the multiplex PCR reads, yields one record per CDR3 protein. The sample yields about 180,000 distinct CDR3 sequences, over 50% seen once.

Sequencing used peripheral blood. V gene TRBV29-1 combines with J gene TRBJ2-7; the match to TRBD1 covers 9 bases. The receptor was derived from a middle-aged man with primary liver carcinoma and hepatitis B virus infection. CDR3 loop: CSVRQGVLSSYEQYF. The CDR3 bases are TGCAGCGTCCGACAGGGGGTTCTAAGCTCCTACGAGCAGTACTTC.